Presented here are 15 T cell receptor beta chains from one specimen sequenced in a study of shared clonotypes between healthy human individuals. Assay: immunoSEQ multiplex PCR; the TCRdb copy retains only in-frame clones and omits some. Of approximately 1,000,000 clones in the sample, roughly 80% were seen once. Sequenced input: memory CD4+ T cells from PBMCs. Regarding subset: CD45RA-negative fraction. Receptors were obtained from a man younger than 30 in good health. Some clones in this sample may be carry-over from other donors' samples.

There are a few counts of this clone. This same CDR3 is encoded by further DNA sequences in the sample. The chain joins TRBV7-2 to TRBJ2-3; TRBD1 agrees at 7 bases. The J segment lost 1 base and the V segment lost 5 bases, leaving 3 bases of the junction unmatched. This CDR3 has 14 amino acids. In germline, CDR1 is SGHTA, CDR2 FQGNSA. CDR3 sequence: CASSPGTGTDTQYF. As DNA, the CDR3 is TGTGCCAGCAGCCCGGGGACAGGCACAGATACGCAGTATTTT.

The chain combines TRBV10-3 with TRBJ2-7, with a possible D match to TRBD2 (7 bases). The germline V gene encodes CDR1 ENHRY and CDR2 SYGVKD. V lost 8 bases to trimming and J lost 5 bases, with 16 bases between them. This CDR3 is 13 amino acids long. DNA for the CDR3: TGTGCCATCGGCTATAGGGGGGGCGACGAGCAGTACTTC. It codes for CAIGYRGGDEQYF.

This chain uses TRBV30 with TRBJ2-1, with 12 bases identical to TRBD1. Germline V lookup: CDR1 GTSNPN, CDR2 SVGIG (reference sequence). With V trimmed by 3 bases and J by 7 bases, 7 bases remained unmatched. This CDR3 has 15 residues. This CDR3 is CAWRSGQGAVNEQFF. DNA of the CDR3: TGTGCCTGGAGGTCGGGACAGGGGGCTGTAAATGAGCAGTTCTTC.

This rearrangement joins TRBV9 to TRBJ2-6, with D possibly TRBD2 on 5 matching bases. CDR3 length: 18 residues. The ends were cut back, 6 bases at V and 2 bases at J, with 21 bases in the middle. Germline V gene sequence: CDR1 SGDLS, CDR2 YYNGEE. The CDR3 DNA sequence: TGTGCCAGCATTCGTCGTCGAGGACTGGCGCCTGGGGCCAACGTCCTGACTTTC. Amino acid sequence: CASIRRRGLAPGANVLTF.

The rearrangement joins TRBV15 to TRBJ2-6; D remains ambiguous. Trimming took off 8 bases at V and 1 base at J, with 6 bases between the two ends. The CDR3 is made up of 13 amino acids. Germline CDR1 LNHNV, CDR2 YYDKDF (reference sequence). The CDR3 nucleotides read TGTGCCACCCAGAAATCTGGGGCCAACGTCCTGACTTTC. This translates into CATQKSGANVLTF.

The chain is built from TRBV4-3 and TRBJ2-1; no firm D call. The CDR3 is made up of 14 amino acids. The germline V and J ends were trimmed by 2 bases and 4 bases, with 9 bases remaining between them. Germline loops: CDR1 LGHNA, CDR2 YSLEER. The chain's CDR3 is CASSQLGVYNEQFF. CDR3 bases: TGCGCCAGCAGCCAACTAGGTGTATACAATGAGCAGTTCTTC.

This clone was seen just once. This chain connects TRBV18 to TRBJ2-7; D might be TRBD1 (6 bases). Between the trimmed V and J ends, which lost 2 bases and 4 bases, there was a span of 12 bases. CDR3 size: 14 residues. Germline V gene lookup returns CDR1 KGHSH and CDR2 LQKENI. CDR3 loop: CASSPLQGGYEQYF. The CDR3 nucleotides are TGTGCCAGCTCACCATTACAGGGTGGATACGAGCAGTACTTC. The whole variable domain, remainder taken from reference TRBV18 and TRBJ2-7, is NAGVMQNPRHLVRRRGQEARLRCSPMKGHSHVYWYRQLPEEGLKFMVYLQKENIIDESGMPKERFSAEFPKEGPSILRIQQVVRGDSAAYFCASSPLQGGYEQYFGPGTRLTVT.

The V and J genes are TRBV5-4 and TRBJ2-7; D assignment may be TRBD1 or TRBD2 (5 bases each). In germline, CDR1 is SGHNT, CDR2 YYREEE (reference sequence). This CDR3 has 14 residues. V was shortened by 0 bases and J by 6 bases, with 13 bases between the two germline ends. The CDR3 coding sequence is TGTGCCAGCAGCTTGGAGGTGGTTGGGGGCGAGCAGTACTTC. This sequence encodes CASSLEVVGGEQYF.

The rearrangement links TRBV18 to TRBJ1-2, with 8 bases lining up with TRBD1. Germline V gives CDR1 KGHSH, CDR2 LQKENI. The trim removed 3 bases at V and 7 bases at J, leaving 10 bases unmatched. There are 15 residues in the CDR3. In DNA form, the CDR3 reads TGTGCCAGCTCACCGGGCGCAGGGGGCTCGGGTGGCTACACCTTC. Its protein is CASSPGAGGSGGYTF.

This chain links TRBV4-1 with TRBJ2-5; tentatively, D is TRBD1 (6 bases). The DNA end is more similar to TRBJ2-7, so the J call may be wrong. Germline-derived CDR1 and CDR2 are MGHRA and YSYEKL. The CDR3 runs 13 residues. This chain's CDR3 is CASSRTESYEQYF. CDR3 nucleotide sequence: TGCGCCAGCAGCCGGACAGAGAGCTACGAGCAGTACTTC.

The gene calls are TRBV5-1 and TRBJ2-6; D remains ambiguous. In germline, CDR1 is SGHRS, CDR2 YFSETQ. CDR3 length: 13 amino acids. Trimming took 1 base from V and 4 from J, leaving 3 bases between them. CDR3 in amino acids: CASSLPGANVLTF. CDR3 sequence (DNA): TGCGCCAGCAGCTTGCCCGGGGCCAACGTCCTGACTTTC.

This chain uses TRBV28 with TRBJ2-7; no reliable D call. The CDR3 loop spans 15 amino acids. V was clipped by 3 bases and J by 0 bases, with 12 bases between them. The V gene's germline CDR1 is MDHEN and CDR2 SYDVKM. The CDR3 region is CASSFGPPSSYEQYF. CDR3 bases: TGTGCCAGCAGTTTTGGGCCCCCGAGCTCCTACGAGCAGTACTTC. Full variable domain (outside the CDR3, taken from reference TRBV28 and TRBJ2-7): DVKVTQSSRYLVKRTGEKVFLECVQDMDHENMFWYRQDPGLGLRLIYFSYDVKMKEKGDIPEGYSVSREKKERFSLILESASTNQTSMYLCASSFGPPSSYEQYFGPGTRLTVT.

The chain combines TRBV27 with TRBJ2-2; D is undetermined. Trimming left V 6 bases short and J 2 bases short, with 16 bases between. From germline, CDR1 is MNHEY and CDR2 SMNVEV (reference sequence). CDR3 length equals 16 residues. The CDR3 DNA follows: TGTGCCAGCAGGTCACTCTTAACCCTAAACACCGGGGAGCTGTTTTTT. This sequence encodes CASRSLLTLNTGELFF.

The chain links TRBV10-3 to TRBJ2-3; tentatively, D is TRBD2 (6 bases). The CDR3 length is 14 residues. CDR1 ENHRY and CDR2 SYGVKD come from the germline V gene. V was trimmed by 6 bases and J by 0 bases, leaving 10 bases between them. In DNA, the CDR3 is TGTGCCATCAGAGCCGGGGGTAGCACAGATACGCAGTATTTT. This encodes CAIRAGGSTDTQYF.

The chain has TRBV7-7 and TRBJ2-7; 11 bases match TRBD2. Looked up from germline, CDR1 is SSHAT and CDR2 is FNYEAQ (reference sequence). Trimming took 5 bases from V and 5 from J; bases not matched to a gene: 8. This CDR3 comprises 15 residues. CDR3 sequence: CASSPGTSGKNEQYF. The DNA of the CDR3 is TGTGCCAGCAGCCCCGGGACTAGCGGAAAGAACGAGCAGTACTTC.